This T cell receptor beta chain was sequenced for a study of control samples from healthy donors and cancer patients. After removal of 4 bases from V and 5 bases from J, the junction contained 7 bases not matched to a gene. The CDR3 contains 15 residues. CDR1 and CDR2 (germline): SGHNT, YYREEE (reference sequence). The repertoire was sequenced with immunoSEQ multiplex PCR; TCRdb's copy has only in-frame clones and lacks some. Here the sample spans approximately 120,000 clones, 90% being singletons. Sequencing used blood. This sequence was found in a human donor in good health. The donor label of this sample is uncertain. The chain carries TRBV5-4 and TRBJ1-1, with TRBD1 matching 11 bases. The chain's CDR3 is CASSPRDRGETEAFF. In DNA, the CDR3 is TGTGCCAGCAGCCCGAGGGACAGGGGGGAGACTGAAGCTTTCTTT.